This TCR beta chain was sequenced for a study of Graves' ophthalmopathy and Graves' hyperthyroidism. General study points: With less than 90% sensitivity and around 81% specificity, a 13-signature model separated ophthalmopathy from stable hyperthyroidism. Blood also harbored most expanded thyroid clonotypes above 0.001 frequency.

The sequenced template was RNA, covering the TCR beta CDR3 region. RT-PCR in the first round used HTBI primers; a second-round multiplex PCR followed. TCRdb passed the multiplex PCR reads through MiXCR, listing each CDR3 protein once. Of under 350,000 distinct CDR3 sequences listed, about a sixth are singletons. The V end was cut by 8 bases, the J end by 7 bases, with 15 bases between. The CDR3 is 13 amino acids. The germline V gene encodes CDR1 MNHNS and CDR2 SASEGT. Clinicians made diagnoses from clinical symptoms, serum thyroxine, TRAb, thyroid ultrasound and orbital computed tomography. Worth noting for this clonotype: Its target is unknown.

The chain links TRBV6-1 to TRBJ1-5; D remains unclear. The specimen was peripheral blood. The receptor was isolated from an adult man with Graves' ophthalmopathy. The CDR3 loop is CASATEQGQPQHF. The CDR3 DNA reads as TGTGCCAGCGCCACCGAGCAAGGGCAGCCCCAGCATTTT.